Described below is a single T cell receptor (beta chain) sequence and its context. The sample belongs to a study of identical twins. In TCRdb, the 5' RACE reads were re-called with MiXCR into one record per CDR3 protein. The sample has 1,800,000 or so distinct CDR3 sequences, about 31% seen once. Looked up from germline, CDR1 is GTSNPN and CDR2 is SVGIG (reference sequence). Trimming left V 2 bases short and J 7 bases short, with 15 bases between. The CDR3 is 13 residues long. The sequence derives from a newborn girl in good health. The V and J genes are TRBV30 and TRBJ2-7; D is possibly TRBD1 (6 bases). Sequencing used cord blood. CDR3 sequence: CAWSRQVAGEQYF. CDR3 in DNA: TGTGCCTGGAGTAGACAGGTGGCAGGGGAGCAGTACTTC. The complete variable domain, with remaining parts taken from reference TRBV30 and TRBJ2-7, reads SQTIHQWPATLVQPVGSPLSLECTVEGTSNPNLYWYRQAAGRGLQLLFYSVGIGQISSEVPQNLSASRPQDRQFILSSKKLLLSDSGFYLCAWSRQVAGEQYFGPGTRLTVT.